This T cell receptor (beta chain) was captured in a study of tissue T cells after allogeneic stem cell transplantation. Study conclusions and caveats: Which tissue TCRs were alloreactive or antigen-specific was not determined. Some clones might be persisting host cells. This small cohort was clinically heterogeneous, and sampling depth was a limitation.

There are a few counts of this clone. Its matching antigen is unknown. Genes and germline come from the mouse. Assay used: immunoSEQ multiplex PCR; TCRdb lists only in-frame clones, some missing. The sample lists roughly 45,000 clones, around 69% occurring once. This TCR was sampled from a pool of C57BL/6 mice in good health. Material: sorted cells pooled from one or two spleens.

This CDR3 is CASGTGTNNERLFF. The sequenced part of the CDR3 DNA is TGTGCCAGCGGGACCGGGACAAACAACGAAAGATTATTT. The gene calls are TRBV13-2 and TRBJ1-4; TRBD1 might be the D (6 bases). The read is 1 residue too short to cover the CDR3 end, so that end is filled in from the germline J gene. Germline lookup yields CDR1 NNHNN and CDR2 SYGAGS (reference sequence). The CDR3 loop spans 14 amino acids. V lost 5 bases to trimming and J lost 4 bases, with 12 bases between them.